These T cell receptor beta chains were read from a single sample in a study of shared clonotypes between healthy human individuals. The assay was immunoSEQ multiplex PCR, and TCRdb's table has in-frame clones only and misses some. The sample holds some 500,000 clones, 90% to 97% seen once. The sequencing sample was made of naive CD4+ T cells sorted from blood. These receptors were collected from a woman aged 25 to 39 in good health. The CDR3 runs from the conserved cysteine through the conserved F or W. Each record gives: CDR3 DNA, CDR3 protein, J gene, clone size, V gene, D gene. The D gene is left open where the match is weak. Where a row states a size, it is once, few, many or the class of an expanded clone; other rows omit it.

TGTGCCAGTAGTACCGGGACAGCAATTACCTACGAGCAGTACTTC,CASSTGTAITYEQYF,TRBJ2-7,-,TRBV19,TRBD1
TGTGCCAGCAGCTCGTCCCTTCTGGGGGAGCAGTACTTC,CASSSSLLGEQYF,TRBJ2-7,-,TRBV5-4,-
TGTGCCAGCAGTTCTACAAAACTCTGGTCCTCTAGCTTAGTCTATGAGCAGTTCTTC,CASSSTKLWSSSLVYEQFF,TRBJ2-1,-,TRBV28,-
TGTGCCAGCAGATTCGGGCGGGGGGATTTCTACGAGCAGTACTTC,CASRFGRGDFYEQYF,TRBJ2-7,once,TRBV11-1,TRBD2
TGCAGCGTCCGCCGGGACAGCTATGGCTACACCTTC,CSVRRDSYGYTF,TRBJ1-2,-,TRBV29-1,TRBD1
TGTGCCAGCAGCGCCATCGAGGGGTTTTCAAACACTGAAGCTTTCTTT,CASSAIEGFSNTEAFF,TRBJ1-1,-,TRBV13,-
TGCGCCAGCAGTTTATTGGCAGACATGAACACTGAAGCTTTCTTT,CASSLLADMNTEAFF,TRBJ1-1,-,TRBV4-1,-
TGTGCCAGCAGGAAAGTTGGGTCTCCGAACTATGGCTACACCTTC,CASRKVGSPNYGYTF,TRBJ1-2,-,TRBV27,-
TGTGCCACCAGCAGAGCGAGACAGGGGGCCGCAGATACGCAGTATTTT,CATSRARQGAADTQYF,TRBJ2-3,-,TRBV15,TRBD1
TGTGCCAGCAGCCGAGGGGGACTAGCGGGAGTTTTAAGTAATGAGCAGTTCTTC,CASSRGGLAGVLSNEQFF,TRBJ2-1,-,TRBV5-4,TRBD2
TGTGCCAGCAGTTTAGGTCGGTGGGGGGAGTGGGACTATGGCTACACCTTC,CASSLGRWGEWDYGYTF,TRBJ1-2,once,TRBV28,-
TGTGCCAGCAGCACCCGACAGGGAAACGAGCAGTACTTC,CASSTRQGNEQYF,TRBJ2-7,-,TRBV5-5,TRBD1
TGTGCCAGCAGCCCTGGGGGGGCCAAAAACATTCAGTACTTC,CASSPGGAKNIQYF,TRBJ2-4,-,TRBV11-3,-
TGTGCCAGCAGCTTAGTCTTTGGATTTGGGGTCTCCTACGAGCAGTACTTC,CASSLVFGFGVSYEQYF,TRBJ2-7,-,TRBV11-2,-
TGTGCCAGCAGCCCTATTGGCAGGGGAACCTCCTACGAGCAGTACTTC,CASSPIGRGTSYEQYF,TRBJ2-7,-,TRBV7-2,-
TGCGCCAGCAGCCAGGGGACTAGCGGCTCTACGAACACCGGGGAGCTGTTTTTT,CASSQGTSGSTNTGELFF,TRBJ2-2,-,TRBV4-1,TRBD2
TGTGCCAGCAGAGAGGACCGGGGACCGGGCTACGAGCAGTACTTC,CASREDRGPGYEQYF,TRBJ2-7,-,TRBV2,-
TGTGCCAGCAGTTACTCGGGCTCTTCGAACACTGAAGCTTTCTTT,CASSYSGSSNTEAFF,TRBJ1-1,-,TRBV6-5,-
TGTGCCAGTACCTCAGGGGGGAGATTTTATCAGCCCCAGCATTTT,CASTSGGRFYQPQHF,TRBJ1-5,-,TRBV19,TRBD1
TGTGCCAGCAGTTTCCAGGCAACTAATGAAAAACTGTTTTTT,CASSFQATNEKLFF,TRBJ1-4,-,TRBV28,-